Below are 18 T cell receptor beta chains sequenced from a single sample in a study of T cells after yellow fever vaccination. TCRdb ran MiXCR on the 5' RACE reads and lists one entry per CDR3 protein. The sample carries some 97,000 distinct CDR3 sequences, about 5.8% recorded once. This sample comprised CD8+ T cells sorted from PBMCs, obtained 10 days after the yellow fever booster vaccination. The receptor source for this set is a man aged 18 to 30 who received the YFV17D yellow fever vaccine.

This clonotype was detected only a few times. The chain combines TRBV24-1 with TRBJ1-1, with D tentatively TRBD1 (5 bases). CDR3 length: 17 amino acids. Trimming cost V 0 bases and J 5 bases, with 18 bases left between them. CDR1 and CDR2 from the germline V gene are KGHDR and SFDVKD. CDR3 in DNA: TGTGCCACCAGTGATTTGCAGCCAGAGGGGCGGGAGACTGAAGCTTTCTTT. Encoded protein: CATSDLQPEGRETEAFF.

The chain links TRBV2 to TRBJ2-7; D gene unclear. CDR3 length equals 14 residues. V lost 0 bases and J lost 4, with 10 bases in between. Per germline, CDR1 SNHLY and CDR2 FYNNEI. CDR3 sequence: CASSEAPGRYEQYV. DNA for the CDR3: TGTGCCAGCAGTGAAGCGCCGGGCAGGTACGAGCAGTACGTC.

This clonotype has a handful of counts. The chain links TRBV20-1 to TRBJ2-1; the D is unclear. V lost 3 bases to trimming and J lost 7 bases, with 16 bases between them. This CDR3 is built from 14 residues. Per the germline V gene, CDR1 is DFQATT and CDR2 is SNEGSKA (reference sequence). The CDR3 bases are TGCAGTGCTAGCCTCTCCGGGTTTGAGAATGAGCAGTTCTTC. Residues: CSASLSGFENEQFF.

This clonotype came up many times. Its ends do not fully match the called genes, so a read error is possible. The chain employs TRBV12-3 or TRBV12-4 and TRBJ2-3; no definite D call. The CDR3 totals 11 residues. This CDR3 reads CASSLGPGPHF. The CDR3 DNA reads as TGTGCCAGCAGTTTAGGGCCCGGGCCCCATTTT.

J is TRBJ1-5 and V is TRBV7-8; D might be TRBD1 (5 bases). V lost 1 base to trimming and J lost 6 bases, with 13 bases between them. From germline, CDR1 is SGHVS and CDR2 FQNEAQ. CDR3 length equals 15 residues. In DNA, the CDR3 is TGTGCCAGCAGCTTAGGAGGCAGGGTTGGTCAGCCCCAGCATTTT. It is translated as CASSLGGRVGQPQHF.

The chain combines TRBV4-1 with TRBJ1-5; 7 positions agree with TRBD1. CDR3 size: 15 residues. The V gene's germline CDR1 is MGHRA and CDR2 YSYEKL. V was pared by 6 bases and J by 1 base, with 6 bases of the junction left unmatched. The CDR3 sequence: CASRVRQGSNQPQHF. As DNA, the CDR3 is TGCGCCAGCAGGGTCAGACAGGGAAGCAATCAGCCCCAGCATTTT.

In this sample, this clonotype turned up a few times. The chain is built from TRBV5-1 and TRBJ2-7, with D perhaps TRBD2 (6 bases). CDR1 and CDR2 from the germline V gene are SGHRS and YFSETQ. This CDR3 is 14 amino acids long. Trimming took 1 base from V and 3 from J, leaving 11 bases between them. The CDR3 spells CASSLTIGGYEQYV. DNA for the CDR3: TGCGCCAGCAGCTTGACCATCGGGGGCTACGAGCAGTACGTC.

V is TRBV6-6 and J is TRBJ2-1; 16 bases align to TRBD2. Germline V gives CDR1 MNHNY, CDR2 SVGAGI (reference sequence). V lost 6 bases and J lost 2; bases outside the gene matches: 7. This CDR3 is built from 18 residues. The CDR3 here is CASSRPGLAGGPYNEQFF. DNA of the CDR3: TGTGCCAGCAGCCGCCCGGGACTAGCGGGGGGGCCCTACAATGAGCAGTTCTTC.

The gene calls are TRBV7-9 and TRBJ2-5; 10 bases map to TRBD1. The CDR3 is 16 residues long. The V gene end was trimmed by 7 bases and the J gene end by 0 bases; junction bases not matched to a gene: 8. Germline loops: CDR1 SEHNR, CDR2 FQNEAQ (reference sequence). The chain's CDR3 is CASTTPGQGHQETQYF. Here the CDR3 DNA reads TGTGCCAGCACGACTCCGGGACAGGGGCACCAAGAGACCCAGTACTTC. Supplemented by reference TRBV7-9 and TRBJ2-5, the full variable domain reads DTGVSQNPRHKITKRGQNVTFRCDPISEHNRLYWYRQTLGQGPEFLTYFQNEAQLEKSRLLSDRFSAERPKGSFSTLEIQRTEQGDSAMYLCASTTPGQGHQETQYFGPGTRLLVL.

The chain employs TRBV4-3 and TRBJ1-2; maybe TRBD1 (6 bases). The CDR3 covers 16 residues. Looked up from germline, CDR1 is LGHNA and CDR2 is YSLEER. Trimming pared 0 bases from V and 4 bases from J, leaving 15 bases between. This CDR3 reads CASSQDRGGPVYGYTF. In DNA, the CDR3 is TGCGCCAGCAGCCAAGATCGCGGGGGGCCTGTCTATGGCTACACCTTC.

Only a few counts were recorded for this clonotype. The chain employs TRBV19 and TRBJ1-5; the D gene is possibly TRBD1 (5 bases). V lost 6 bases and J lost 4, with 16 bases in between. Looked up from germline, CDR1 is LNHDA and CDR2 is SQIVND (reference sequence). CDR3 length: 15 residues. CDR3 sequence (DNA): TGTGCCAGTAGGGCAGAACGGGACGTTAATCAGCCCCAGCATTTT. This codes for CASRAERDVNQPQHF.

This clonotype was detected a few times. V usage is TRBV10-3 and J usage is TRBJ2-5; D possibly corresponds to TRBD1 (6 bases). CDR3 length: 12 residues. V was trimmed by 10 bases and J by 0 bases, leaving 9 bases between them. Germline V lookup: CDR1 ENHRY, CDR2 SYGVKD. This chain's CDR3 is CATRGHQETQYF. Here the CDR3 DNA reads TGTGCCACCAGGGGTCACCAAGAGACCCAGTACTTC.

This clonotype was seen a handful of times. J is TRBJ2-1 and V is TRBV12-3 or TRBV12-4; possible D gene TRBD1, 6 bases. Trimming removed 3 bases from V and 11 bases from J, with 8 bases in between. This CDR3 has 11 residues. The CDR3 DNA is TGTGCCAGCAGTTTGGGGGCACAGCAGTTCTTC. This codes for CASSLGAQQFF.

The table lists this clonotype with a few counts. J is TRBJ2-3 and V is TRBV4-1; D perhaps matches TRBD2 (6 bases). Trimming cost V 0 bases and J 3 bases, with 13 bases left between them. The CDR3 has 16 amino acids. Germline CDR1 MGHRA, CDR2 YSYEKL. CDR3 loop: CASSQDPSGGTDTQYF. Written as DNA, the CDR3 is TGCGCCAGCAGCCAAGACCCGTCCGGGGGAACAGATACGCAGTATTTT.

The chain couples TRBV5-4 to TRBJ2-3, with 8 bases fitting TRBD1. This CDR3 region has 16 residues. Germline CDR1 and CDR2: SGHNT and YYREEE (reference sequence). V lost 2 bases to trimming and J lost 3 bases; unmatched junction nucleotides: 8. The CDR3 is CASSFHDRGGTDTQYF. The CDR3 DNA is TGTGCCAGCAGCTTCCACGACAGGGGCGGAACAGATACGCAGTATTTT.

This clonotype showed up just a few times. The chain has TRBV9 and TRBJ1-5; D is unclear. In germline, CDR1 is SGDLS, CDR2 YYNGEE. The CDR3 spans 15 residues. Between the trimmed V and J ends, which lost 3 bases and 2 bases, there was a span of 12 bases. The CDR3 DNA sequence: TGTGCCAGCAGCGCGGGGATAGGTGGCAATCAGCCCCAGCATTTT. It is translated as CASSAGIGGNQPQHF. The full variable domain, rest sourced from reference TRBV9 and TRBJ1-5, is DSGVTQTPKHLITATGQRVTLRCSPRSGDLSVYWYQQSLDQGLQFLIQYYNGEERAKGNILERFSAQQFPDLHSELNLSSLELGDSALYFCASSAGIGGNQPQHFGDGTRLSIL.

The chain couples TRBV7-9 to TRBJ2-7; 9 bases fit TRBD1. This CDR3 comprises 17 residues. Per germline, CDR1 SEHNR and CDR2 FQNEAQ (reference sequence). V lost 2 bases, J lost 6 bases, and 14 bases stayed unmatched. CDR3 amino acids: CASSLIGGDRGRFEQYV. In DNA, the CDR3 is TGTGCCAGCAGCTTAATCGGGGGCGACAGGGGGAGGTTCGAGCAGTACGTC.

CDR3 in amino acids: CASSLSSTDTQYF. CDR3 nucleotide sequence: TGTGCCAGCAGCTTATCTAGCACAGATACGCAGTATTTT. This rearrangement joins TRBV7-3 to TRBJ2-3; D unclear. Trimming cost V 2 bases and J 0 bases, with 3 bases left between them. This CDR3 region has 13 residues. Germline CDR1 reads SGHTA; CDR2 reads FQGTGA.